This T cell receptor (beta chain) was identified in a study of beta chain features in type 1 diabetes. Investigators reverse transcribed all isolated RNA, so they sequenced expressed TCRB transcripts. TCRdb's table, derived via immunoSEQ multiplex PCR, lists solely in-frame clones and lacks some. The data contain hundreds of thousands of clones, over 12% of them singletons. Points from the study as a whole: More deletions and fewer insertions at VDJ junctions were seen in type 1 diabetes patients. In all four CD4+ subsets, TCRB CDR3 length was significantly, moderately reduced in type 1 diabetes.

Every participating donor gave one draw, a heparinised blood sample averaging roughly 0.12 L. For this clone: Its target is not known.

Germline CDR1 MGHRA, CDR2 YSYEKL. Deletions cut 3 bases from V and 0 bases from J, with 15 bases between. The CDR3 sequence is 17 residues long. This receptor was obtained from a man aged 18 to 35 with type 1 diabetes. The sequencing sample was made of naive CD4+ T cells from blood. This chain joins TRBV4-1 and TRBJ1-5; unclear D gene. This chain's CDR3 is CASSHLSRQYSNQPQHF. The CDR3 region has the DNA TGCGCCAGCAGCCACCTCAGCAGGCAATATAGCAATCAGCCCCAGCATTTT.